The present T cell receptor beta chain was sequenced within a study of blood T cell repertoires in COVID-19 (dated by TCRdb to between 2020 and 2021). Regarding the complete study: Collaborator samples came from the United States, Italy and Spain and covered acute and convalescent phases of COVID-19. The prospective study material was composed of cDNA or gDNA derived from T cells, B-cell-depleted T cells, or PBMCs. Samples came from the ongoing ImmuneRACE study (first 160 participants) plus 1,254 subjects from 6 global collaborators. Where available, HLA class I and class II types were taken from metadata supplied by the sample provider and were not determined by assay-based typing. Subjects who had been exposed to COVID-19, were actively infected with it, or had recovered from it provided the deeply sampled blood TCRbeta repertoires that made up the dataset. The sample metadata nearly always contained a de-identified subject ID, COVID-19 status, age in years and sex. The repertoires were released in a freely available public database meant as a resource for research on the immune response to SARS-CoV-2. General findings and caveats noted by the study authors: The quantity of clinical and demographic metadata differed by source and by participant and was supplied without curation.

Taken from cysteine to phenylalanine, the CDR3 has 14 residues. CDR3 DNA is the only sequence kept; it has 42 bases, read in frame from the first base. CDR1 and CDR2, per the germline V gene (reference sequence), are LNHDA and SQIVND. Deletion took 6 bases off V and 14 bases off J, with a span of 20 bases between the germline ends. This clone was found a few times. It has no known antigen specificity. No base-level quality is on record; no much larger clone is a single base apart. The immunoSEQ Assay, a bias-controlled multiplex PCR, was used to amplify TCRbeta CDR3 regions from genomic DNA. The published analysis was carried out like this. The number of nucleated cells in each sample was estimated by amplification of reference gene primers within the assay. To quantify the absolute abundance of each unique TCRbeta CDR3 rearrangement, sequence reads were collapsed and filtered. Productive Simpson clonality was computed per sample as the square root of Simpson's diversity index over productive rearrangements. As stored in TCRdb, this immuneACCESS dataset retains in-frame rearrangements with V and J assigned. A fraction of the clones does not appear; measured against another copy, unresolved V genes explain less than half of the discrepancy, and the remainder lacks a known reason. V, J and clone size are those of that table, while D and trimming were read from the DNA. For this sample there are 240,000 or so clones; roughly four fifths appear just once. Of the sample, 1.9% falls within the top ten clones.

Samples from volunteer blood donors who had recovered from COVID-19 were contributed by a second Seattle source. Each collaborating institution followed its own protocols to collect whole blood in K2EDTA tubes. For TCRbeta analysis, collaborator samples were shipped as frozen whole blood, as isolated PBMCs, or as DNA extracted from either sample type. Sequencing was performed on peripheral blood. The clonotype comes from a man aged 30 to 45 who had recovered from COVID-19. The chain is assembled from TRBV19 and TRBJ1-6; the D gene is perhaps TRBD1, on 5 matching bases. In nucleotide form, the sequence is TGTGCCAGTAGCGCCCGGGACGGGAGGTTTTCCCTCCACTTT. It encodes CASSARDGRFSLHF.